The T cell receptor beta chain under discussion was sequenced for a study of shared T cell receptors in the human thymus. Some clones are missing from TCRdb's copy, which holds only in-frame ones; the method was immunoSEQ multiplex PCR. The repertoire holds some 720,000 clones, with over 75% as singletons. This CDR3 is 19 amino acids long. With V trimmed by 5 bases and J by 0 bases, 16 bases remained unmatched. Germline CDR1 reads SGHNT; CDR2 reads YENEEA. This sample also belongs to another study, concerning human thymus T cells. From that second work: The people who donated were healthy Finnish babies having corrective surgery for congenital heart defects. Resections from corrective heart surgery supplied the thymus tissue. Both thymic and peripheral blood repertoires showed apparently biased V and J usage. Unrelated individuals had highly overlapping thymic repertoires, as reported in related research.

The chain recombines TRBV11-3 with TRBJ2-3; 8 bases are a match to TRBD2. The sequence was collected from a boy in the first two years of life with a congenital heart defect. Material for sequencing was thymocytes. CDR3 coding DNA: TGTGCCAGCAGCCGGGGAAGGATGCGGGAGGCGACTAGCACAGATACGCAGTATTTT. It encodes CASSRGRMREATSTDTQYF.